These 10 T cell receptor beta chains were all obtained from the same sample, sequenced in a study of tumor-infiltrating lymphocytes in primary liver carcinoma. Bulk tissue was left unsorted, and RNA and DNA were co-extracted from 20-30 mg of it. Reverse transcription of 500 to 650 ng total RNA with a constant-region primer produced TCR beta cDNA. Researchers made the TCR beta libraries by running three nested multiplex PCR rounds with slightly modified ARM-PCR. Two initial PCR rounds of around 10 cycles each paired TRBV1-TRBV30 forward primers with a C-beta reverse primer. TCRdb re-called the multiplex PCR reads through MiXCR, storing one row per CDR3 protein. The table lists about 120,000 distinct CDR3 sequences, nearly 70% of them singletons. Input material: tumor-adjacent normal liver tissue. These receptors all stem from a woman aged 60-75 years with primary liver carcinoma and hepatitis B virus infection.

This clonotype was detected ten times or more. Here the CDR3 reads CASRWTAYGYTF. Here the CDR3 DNA reads TGTGCCAGCAGGTGGACAGCGTATGGCTACACCTTC. The chain links TRBV6-1 to TRBJ1-2; possibly TRBD1 for D (6 bases). The germline gives CDR1 MNHNS, CDR2 SASEGT. The CDR3 covers 12 residues. V was shortened by 6 bases and J by 5 bases, with 10 bases between the two germline ends.

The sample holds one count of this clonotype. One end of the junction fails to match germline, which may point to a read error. The CDR3 protein is CASSWGRYTRELFF. In nucleotides, the CDR3 is TGCGCCAGCAGTTGGGGACGGTACACCAGGGAGCTGTTTTTT. The rearrangement joins TRBV28 to TRBJ2-2; either TRBD1 or TRBD2 may supply D (5 bases each). The CDR3 totals 14 residues. Germline CDR1 and CDR2: MDHEN and SYDVKM. Variable domain in full (rest from reference TRBV28 and TRBJ2-2): DVKVTQSSRYLVKRTGEKVFLECVQDMDHENMFWYRQDPGLGLRLIYFSYDVKMKEKGDIPEGYSVSREKKERFSLILESASTNQTSMYLCASSWGRYTRELFFGEGSRLTVL.

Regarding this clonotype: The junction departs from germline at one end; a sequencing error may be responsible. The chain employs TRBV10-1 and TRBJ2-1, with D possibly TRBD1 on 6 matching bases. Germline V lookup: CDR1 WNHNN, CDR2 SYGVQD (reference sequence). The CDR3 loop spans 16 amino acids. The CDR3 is CSSGSGAQSSYNEQFF. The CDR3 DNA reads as TGCTCCAGCGGTTCAGGGGCCCAGAGCTCCTACAATGAGCAGTTCTTC.

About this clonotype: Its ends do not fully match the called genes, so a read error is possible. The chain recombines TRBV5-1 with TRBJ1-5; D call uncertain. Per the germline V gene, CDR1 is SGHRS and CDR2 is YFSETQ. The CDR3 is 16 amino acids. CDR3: CASSLGPGEPDQAQHF. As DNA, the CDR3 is TGCGCCAGCAGCTTGGGGCCAGGAGAACCCGATCAGGCCCAGCATTTT.

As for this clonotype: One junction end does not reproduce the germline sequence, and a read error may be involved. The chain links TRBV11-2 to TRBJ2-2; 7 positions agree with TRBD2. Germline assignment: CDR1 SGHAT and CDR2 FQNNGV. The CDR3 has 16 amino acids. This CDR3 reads CAGSSGLVQDAGELFF. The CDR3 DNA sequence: TGTGCCGGCAGCTCCGGACTAGTTCAGGACGCCGGGGAGCTGTTTTTC.

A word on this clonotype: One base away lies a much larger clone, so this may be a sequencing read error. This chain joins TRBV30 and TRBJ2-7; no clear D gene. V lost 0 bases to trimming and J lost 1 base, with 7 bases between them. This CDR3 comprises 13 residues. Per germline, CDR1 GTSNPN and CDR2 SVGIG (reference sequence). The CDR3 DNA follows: TGTGCCTGGAGTGTGGGCAGTTCCTACGAGCAGTACTTC. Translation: CAWSVGSSYEQYF. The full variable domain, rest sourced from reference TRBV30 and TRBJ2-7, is SQTIHQWPATLVQPVGSPLSLECTVEGTSNPNLYWYRQAAGRGLQLLFYSVGIGQISSEVPQNLSASRPQDRQFILSSKKLLLSDSGFYLCAWSVGSSYEQYFGPGTRLTVT.

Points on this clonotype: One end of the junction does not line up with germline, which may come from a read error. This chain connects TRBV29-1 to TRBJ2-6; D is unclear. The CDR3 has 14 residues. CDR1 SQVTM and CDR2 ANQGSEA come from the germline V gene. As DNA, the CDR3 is TGCAGCGTTTTTATCATTACTGGGGTCAACGTCCTGACTTTC. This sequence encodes CSVFIITGVNVLTF.

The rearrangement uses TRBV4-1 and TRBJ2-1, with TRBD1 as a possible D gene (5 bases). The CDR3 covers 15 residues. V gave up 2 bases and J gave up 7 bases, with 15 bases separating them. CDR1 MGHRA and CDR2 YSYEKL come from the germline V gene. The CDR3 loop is CASSQKQGRNNEQFF. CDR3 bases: TGCGCCAGCAGCCAAAAGCAGGGTCGGAATAATGAGCAGTTCTTC.

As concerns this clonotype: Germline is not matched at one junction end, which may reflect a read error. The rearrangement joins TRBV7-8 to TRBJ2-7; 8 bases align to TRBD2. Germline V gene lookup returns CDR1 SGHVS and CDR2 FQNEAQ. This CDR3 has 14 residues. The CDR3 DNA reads TGTGCCAGCAACTCCTGGACTAGCAGCTACGAGCTGTACTTC. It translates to CASNSWTSSYELYF.

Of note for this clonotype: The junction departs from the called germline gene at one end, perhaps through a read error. CDR3 nucleotides: TGTGTCAGCAGCTTAAGGGGGACTTCCACCAGTGAGCAGTTCTTC. It is translated as CVSSLRGTSTSEQFF. The chain couples TRBV11-2 to TRBJ2-1; either TRBD1 or TRBD2 may supply D (6 bases each). The CDR3 loop spans 15 amino acids. Germline values: CDR1 SGHAT, CDR2 FQNNGV.